The 18 T cell receptor beta chains below come from one sample, sequenced in a study of T cell repertoires in cytomegalovirus infection (dated by TCRdb to the late 2010s). TCRdb lists the instrument as Illumina HiSeq 1500. The raw public data were reprocessed by TCRdb itself: fastp quality trimming at Q25, MiXCR clonotype calling, in-frame beta chains only. One record per CDR3 amino acid sequence lists the most common genes and DNA. This sample gives approximately 700,000 distinct CDR3 sequences in total; 35% of them show up just once. About 2.8% of the sample is in the top ten clones. The source material was PBMCs. All receptors derive from a human donor in good health (CMV status not recorded). Some clones in this sample may be carry-over from other donors' samples.

Comment on this clonotype: This clone may be a read error of a much larger clone one base away. The rearrangement links TRBV9 to TRBJ2-5; D not resolved. V was cut by 0 bases and J by 7 bases, with 10 bases left in between. Germline assignment: CDR1 SGDLS and CDR2 YYNGEE. The CDR3 has 13 amino acids. As DNA, the CDR3 is TGTGCCAGCAGCGTAGGGAATGAGGCGACCCAGTACTTC. Protein: CASSVGNEATQYF.

The gene calls are TRBV2 and TRBJ2-5; D may be TRBD1 (5 bases). The CDR3 has 15 amino acids. Germline V gene lookup returns CDR1 SNHLY and CDR2 FYNNEI. Trimming stripped 4 bases from V and 2 bases from J, with 14 bases between. CDR3 loop: CASSGSRGTQETQYF. The CDR3 bases are TGTGCCAGCAGTGGGTCTAGGGGAACACAAGAGACCCAGTACTTC.

This clonotype came up a few times. This rearrangement joins TRBV7-8 to TRBJ2-1; 9 positions match TRBD1. The V gene end was trimmed by 2 bases and the J gene end by 2 bases; junction bases not matched to a gene: 7. Germline loops: CDR1 SGHVS, CDR2 FQNEAQ. This CDR3 contains 17 residues. The CDR3: CASSLTSGTGPYNEQFF. The CDR3 bases are TGTGCCAGCAGCTTAACATCCGGGACAGGGCCCTACAATGAGCAGTTCTTC.

This chain uses TRBV10-3 with TRBJ1-2; a possible D gene is TRBD1 (6 bases). There are 12 residues in the CDR3. Per germline, CDR1 ENHRY and CDR2 SYGVKD. The germline V and J ends were trimmed by 4 bases and 8 bases, with 11 bases remaining between them. Written as DNA, the CDR3 is TGTGCCATCAGTGCGCCAGGGGCCGGCTACACCTTC. Protein: CAISAPGAGYTF.

This clonotype came up many times. The chain carries TRBV28 and TRBJ2-7, with unresolved D. This CDR3 is built from 12 residues. Trimming stripped 2 bases from V and 3 bases from J, with 5 bases between. From germline, CDR1 is MDHEN and CDR2 SYDVKM. The CDR3 is CASSLPGYEQYF. DNA for the CDR3: TGTGCCAGCAGTTTACCGGGCTACGAGCAGTACTTC.

The sample holds a few counts of this clonotype. The chain joins TRBV5-1 to TRBJ1-2, with a weak D call TRBD1 (5 bases). Trimming left V 5 bases short and J 2 bases short, with 22 bases between. CDR3 length: 17 residues. CDR1 and CDR2 from the germline V gene are SGHRS and YFSETQ. For the CDR3, the DNA is TGCGCCAGCAGTTCAACAGGAATTCTCAACCCGAACTATGGCTACACCTTC. This gives the protein CASSSTGILNPNYGYTF.

This clonotype was observed a handful of times. The chain links TRBV29-1 to TRBJ2-7; 8 bases are shared with TRBD1. Germline V gene lookup returns CDR1 SQVTM and CDR2 ANQGSEA. This CDR3 is 15 amino acids long. V dropped 6 bases and J dropped 1; count of bases not matched to a gene: 11. CDR3 in amino acids: CSVARGTGLSYEQYF. The CDR3, as DNA: TGCAGCGTGGCCCGCGGGACAGGTCTGTCCTACGAGCAGTACTTC.

V is TRBV6-4 and J is TRBJ2-7; TRBD2 matches 8 bases. This CDR3 is 16 amino acids long. The germline V gene has CDR1 MRHNA and CDR2 SNTAGT. Unmatched junction bases numbered 6, after V lost 1 base and J lost 1 base. The CDR3 is CASSDWGLVHSYEQYF. The CDR3 DNA reads TGTGCCAGCAGTGACTGGGGACTAGTACATTCCTACGAGCAGTACTTC.

The chain recombines TRBV11-2 with TRBJ1-2; D ambiguous. There are 13 residues in the CDR3. The ends were cut back, 1 base at V and 8 bases at J, with 11 bases in the middle. CDR1 is SGHAT, CDR2 FQNNGV, per germline. This chain's CDR3 is CASSLAPVGGYTF. The CDR3 nucleotides are TGTGCCAGCAGCTTAGCTCCAGTCGGAGGCTACACCTTC. Drawing the rest from reference TRBV11-2 and TRBJ1-2, the complete variable domain is EAGVAQSPRYKIIEKRQSVAFWCNPISGHATLYWYQQILGQGPKLLIQFQNNGVVDDSQLPKDRFSAERLKGVDSTLKIQPAKLEDSAVYLCASSLAPVGGYTFGSGTRLTVV.

The chain employs TRBV7-2 and TRBJ1-3; D unclear. CDR3 size: 15 residues. The germline V gene encodes CDR1 SGHTA and CDR2 FQGNSA. Trimming removed 6 bases from V and 0 bases from J, with 12 bases in between. The CDR3 is CASRIGQSSGNTIYF. The CDR3 DNA reads as TGTGCCAGCAGGATCGGCCAGTCCTCTGGAAACACCATATATTTT. Complete variable domain (other parts from reference TRBV7-2 and TRBJ1-3): GAGVSQSPSNKVTEKGKDVELRCDPISGHTALYWYRQSLGQGLEFLIYFQGNSAPDKSGLPSDRFSAERTGGSVSTLTIQRTQQEDSAVYLCASRIGQSSGNTIYFGEGSWLTVV.

This sequence joins TRBV28 and TRBJ1-2, with no clear D. Looked up from germline, CDR1 is MDHEN and CDR2 is SYDVKM. CDR3 length equals 17 residues. V lost 1 base and J lost 3, with 18 bases in between. CDR3 in amino acids: CASSLSRQVFFYYGYTF. CDR3 in DNA: TGTGCCAGCAGTTTATCTCGGCAGGTGTTCTTTTACTATGGCTACACCTTC.

This clonotype has a single count. At one end the junction does not follow the germline gene, possibly because of a read error. V gene TRBV19 combines with J gene TRBJ2-7; D possibly corresponds to TRBD1 (5 bases). This CDR3 region has 14 residues. Germline loops: CDR1 LNHDA, CDR2 SQIVND (reference sequence). For the CDR3, the DNA is TGTGCAATTAGTGAAGGGGCCAGGGTCTACGAGAAGTACTTC. It specifies CAISEGARVYEKYF.

The chain is built from TRBV7-6 and TRBJ2-1; TRBD2 matches 13 bases. This CDR3 comprises 16 residues. CDR1 is SGHVS, CDR2 FNYEAQ, per germline. After removal of 2 bases from V and 7 bases from J, the junction contained 5 bases not matched to a gene. The CDR3 here is CASSLTSGGARNEQFF. The CDR3 DNA follows: TGTGCCAGCAGCTTAACTAGCGGGGGGGCACGGAATGAGCAGTTCTTC.

This clonotype was picked up a small number of times. The V gene is TRBV5-4, the J gene TRBJ2-3, with TRBD2 identical over 11 bases. CDR1 SGHNT and CDR2 YYREEE come from the germline V gene (reference sequence). The J segment lost 0 bases and the V segment lost 2 bases, leaving 11 bases of the junction unmatched. The CDR3 loop spans 19 amino acids. The CDR3 loop reads CASSLDTKTSGASTDTQYF. CDR3 nucleotide sequence: TGTGCCAGCAGCTTAGACACCAAGACTAGCGGGGCTAGCACAGATACGCAGTATTTT.

V is TRBV20-1 and J is TRBJ2-7, with D hard to call. Germline V gene sequence: CDR1 DFQATT, CDR2 SNEGSKA (reference sequence). The CDR3 consists of 13 residues. V gave up 4 bases and J gave up 4 bases, with 14 bases separating them. CDR3 sequence reads: CSAKSTVNYEQYF. The CDR3 DNA reads as TGCAGTGCTAAGAGTACAGTCAATTACGAGCAGTACTTC.

J is TRBJ2-2 and V is TRBV28, with TRBD1 identical over 12 bases. V lost 3 bases and J lost 1; bases outside the gene matches: 9. The CDR3 totals 19 residues. Per germline, CDR1 MDHEN and CDR2 SYDVKM. In DNA, the CDR3 is TGTGCCAGCAGTTTTCGGGACAGGGGGCGTAGGGTGAACACCGGGGAGCTGTTTTTT. This sequence encodes CASSFRDRGRRVNTGELFF.

This clonotype was observed a few times. The chain links TRBV4-3 to TRBJ2-1; 10 bases are a match to TRBD2. Looked up from germline, CDR1 is LGHNA and CDR2 is YSLEER. The V gene end was trimmed by 0 bases and the J gene end by 15 bases; junction bases not matched to a gene: 11. The CDR3 consists of 15 residues. The CDR3 loop is CASSQDVRTIAGGFF. As DNA, the CDR3 is TGCGCCAGCAGCCAAGATGTGCGGACAATAGCGGGGGGGTTCTTC.

This chain connects TRBV29-1 to TRBJ2-5; 9 bases are a match to TRBD1. Germline CDR1 SQVTM, CDR2 ANQGSEA. V shed 0 bases, J shed 3 bases, and the junction held 2 bases outside the gene matches. The CDR3 runs to 14 residues. The CDR3 spells CSVEERTGEETQYF. CDR3 coding DNA: TGCAGCGTTGAAGAGAGGACAGGGGAAGAGACCCAGTACTTC.